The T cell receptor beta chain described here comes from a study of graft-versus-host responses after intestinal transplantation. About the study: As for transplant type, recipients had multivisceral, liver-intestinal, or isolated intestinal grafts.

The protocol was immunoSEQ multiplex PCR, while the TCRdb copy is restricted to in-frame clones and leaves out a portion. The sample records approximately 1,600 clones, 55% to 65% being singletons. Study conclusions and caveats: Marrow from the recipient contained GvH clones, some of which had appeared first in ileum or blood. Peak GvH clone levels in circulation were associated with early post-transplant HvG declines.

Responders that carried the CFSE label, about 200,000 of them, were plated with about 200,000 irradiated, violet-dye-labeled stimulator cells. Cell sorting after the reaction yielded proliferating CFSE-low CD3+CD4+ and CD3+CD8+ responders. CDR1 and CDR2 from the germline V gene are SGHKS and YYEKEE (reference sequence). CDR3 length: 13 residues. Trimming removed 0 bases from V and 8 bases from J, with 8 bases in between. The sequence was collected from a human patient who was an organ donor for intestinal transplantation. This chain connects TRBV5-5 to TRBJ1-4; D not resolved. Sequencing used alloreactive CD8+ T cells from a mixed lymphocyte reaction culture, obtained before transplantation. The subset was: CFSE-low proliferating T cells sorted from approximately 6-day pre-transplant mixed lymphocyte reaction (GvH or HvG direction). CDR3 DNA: TGTGCCAGCAGCTTGGCGCCTCCGGAAAAACTGTTTTTT. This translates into CASSLAPPEKLFF.